This TCR beta chain was obtained from a study of response to subunit inactivated influenza vaccine. Notes on the study in general: Each seasonal influenza vaccination recruits few new T cells, the authors suggested.

In this sample, this clonotype turned up a few times. The antigen is undetermined. TCRdb fed the RT-PCR reads into MiXCR, producing one record per CDR3 protein. In the table there are more than 550,000 distinct CDR3 sequences, 12% of which are singletons. This receptor was obtained from a man aged 50-59 years who received an inactivated influenza vaccine. Sequenced here: PBMCs from blood, sampled on the day of vaccination.

CDR3 loop: CASSHGKRGYEQYF. CDR3 bases: TGTGCCAGCAGCCATGGTAAGCGGGGCTACGAGCAGTACTTC. This chain uses TRBV9 with TRBJ2-7; 7 bases align to TRBD2. V trimming: 4 bases; J trimming: 3 bases; junction bases outside the gene matches: 7. The CDR3 runs to 14 residues. The germline CDR1 and CDR2 sequences are SGDLS and YYNGEE.